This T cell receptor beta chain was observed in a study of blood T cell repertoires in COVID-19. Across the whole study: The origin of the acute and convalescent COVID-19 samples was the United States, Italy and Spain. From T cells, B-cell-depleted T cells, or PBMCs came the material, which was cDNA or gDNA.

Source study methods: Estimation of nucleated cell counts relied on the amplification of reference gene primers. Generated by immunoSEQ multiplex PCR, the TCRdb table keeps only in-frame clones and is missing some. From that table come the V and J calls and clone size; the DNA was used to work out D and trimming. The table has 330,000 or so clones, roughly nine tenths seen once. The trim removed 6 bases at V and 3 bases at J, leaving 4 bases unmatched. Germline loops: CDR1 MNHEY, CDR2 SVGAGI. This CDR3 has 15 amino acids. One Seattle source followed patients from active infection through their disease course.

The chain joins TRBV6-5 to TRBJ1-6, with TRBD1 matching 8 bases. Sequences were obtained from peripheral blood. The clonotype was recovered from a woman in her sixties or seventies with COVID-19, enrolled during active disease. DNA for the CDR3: TGTGCCAGCAGAGCAGGGGGCGTCTATAATTCACCCCTCCACTTT. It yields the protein CASRAGGVYNSPLHF.